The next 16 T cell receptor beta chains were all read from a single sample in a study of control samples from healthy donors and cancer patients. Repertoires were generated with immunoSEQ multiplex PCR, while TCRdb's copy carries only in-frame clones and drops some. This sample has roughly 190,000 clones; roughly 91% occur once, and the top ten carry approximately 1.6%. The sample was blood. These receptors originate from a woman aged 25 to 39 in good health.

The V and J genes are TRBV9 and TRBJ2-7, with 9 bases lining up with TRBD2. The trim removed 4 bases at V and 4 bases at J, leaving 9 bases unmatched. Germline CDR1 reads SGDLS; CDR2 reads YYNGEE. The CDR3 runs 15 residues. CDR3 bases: TGTGCCAGCAGCCCCACCGGACTAGCGAGTTACGAGCAGTACTTC. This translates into CASSPTGLASYEQYF.

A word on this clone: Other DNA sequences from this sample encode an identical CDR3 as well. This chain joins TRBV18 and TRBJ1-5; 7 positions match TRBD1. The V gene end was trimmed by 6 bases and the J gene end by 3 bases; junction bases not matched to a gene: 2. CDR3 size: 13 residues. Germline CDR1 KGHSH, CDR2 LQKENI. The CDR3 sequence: CASSGQDNQPQHF. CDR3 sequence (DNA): TGTGCCAGCTCTGGACAGGACAATCAGCCCCAGCATTTT.

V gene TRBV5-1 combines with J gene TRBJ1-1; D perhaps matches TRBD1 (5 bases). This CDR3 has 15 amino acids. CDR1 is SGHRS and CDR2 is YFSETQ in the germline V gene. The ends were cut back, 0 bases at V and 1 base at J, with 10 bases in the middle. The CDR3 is CASSLVAGQNTEAFF. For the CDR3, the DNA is TGCGCCAGCAGCTTGGTGGCAGGGCAGAACACTGAAGCTTTCTTT.

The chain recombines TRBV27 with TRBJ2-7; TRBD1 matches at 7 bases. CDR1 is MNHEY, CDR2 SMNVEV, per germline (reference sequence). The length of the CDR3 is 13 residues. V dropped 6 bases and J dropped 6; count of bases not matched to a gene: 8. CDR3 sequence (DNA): TGTGCCAGCAGCGATCACACAGGGGTCGAGCAGTACTTC. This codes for CASSDHTGVEQYF.

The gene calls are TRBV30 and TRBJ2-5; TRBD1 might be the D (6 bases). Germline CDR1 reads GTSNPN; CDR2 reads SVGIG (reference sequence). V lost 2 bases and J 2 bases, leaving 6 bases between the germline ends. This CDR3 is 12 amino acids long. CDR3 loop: CAWSQGQETQYF. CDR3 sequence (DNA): TGTGCCTGGAGTCAGGGGCAAGAGACCCAGTACTTC.

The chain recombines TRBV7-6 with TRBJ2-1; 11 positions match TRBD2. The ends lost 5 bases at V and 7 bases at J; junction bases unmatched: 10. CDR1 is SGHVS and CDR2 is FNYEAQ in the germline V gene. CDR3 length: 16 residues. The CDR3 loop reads CASSPLAGGPGNEQFF. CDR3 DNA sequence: TGTGCCAGCAGCCCCTTAGCGGGAGGGCCGGGGAATGAGCAGTTCTTC.

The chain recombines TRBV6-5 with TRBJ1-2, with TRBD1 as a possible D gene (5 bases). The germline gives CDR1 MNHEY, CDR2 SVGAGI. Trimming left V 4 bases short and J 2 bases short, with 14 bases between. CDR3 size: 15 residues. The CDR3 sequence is CASSSPSEGNYGYTF. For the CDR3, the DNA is TGTGCCAGCAGTTCCCCCTCAGAGGGGAACTATGGCTACACCTTC.

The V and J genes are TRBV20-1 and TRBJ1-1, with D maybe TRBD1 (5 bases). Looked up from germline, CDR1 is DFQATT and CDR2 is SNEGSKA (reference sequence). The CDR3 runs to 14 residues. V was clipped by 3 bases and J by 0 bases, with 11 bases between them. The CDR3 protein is CSASRPGMNTEAFF. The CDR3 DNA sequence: TGCAGTGCTAGTAGGCCAGGGATGAACACTGAAGCTTTCTTT.

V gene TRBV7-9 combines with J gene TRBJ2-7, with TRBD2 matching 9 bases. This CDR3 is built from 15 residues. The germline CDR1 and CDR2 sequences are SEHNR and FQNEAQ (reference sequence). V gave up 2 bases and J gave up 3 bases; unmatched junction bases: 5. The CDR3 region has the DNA TGTGCCAGCAGCTTAAGCGGGAGGAGGGACTACGAGCAGTACTTC. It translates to CASSLSGRRDYEQYF.

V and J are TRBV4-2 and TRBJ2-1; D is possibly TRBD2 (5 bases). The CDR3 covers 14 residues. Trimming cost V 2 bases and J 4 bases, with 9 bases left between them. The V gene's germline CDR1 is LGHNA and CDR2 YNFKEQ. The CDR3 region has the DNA TGTGCCAGCAGCCAAAACGGCGGGTACAATGAGCAGTTCTTC. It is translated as CASSQNGGYNEQFF.

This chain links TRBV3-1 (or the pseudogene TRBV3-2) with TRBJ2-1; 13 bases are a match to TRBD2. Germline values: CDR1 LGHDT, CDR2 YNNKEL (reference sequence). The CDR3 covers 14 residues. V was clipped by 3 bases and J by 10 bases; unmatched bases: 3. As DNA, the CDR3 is TGTGCCAGCAGCCAGGGGGGACTAGCGGGGGAGCAGTTCTTC. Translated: CASSQGGLAGEQFF.

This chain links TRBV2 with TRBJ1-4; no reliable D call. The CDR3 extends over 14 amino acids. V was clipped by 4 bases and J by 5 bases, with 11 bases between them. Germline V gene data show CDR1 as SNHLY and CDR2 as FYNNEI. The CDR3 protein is CASSVGGGNEKLFF. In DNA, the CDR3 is TGTGCCAGCAGTGTCGGAGGCGGAAATGAAAAACTGTTTTTT.

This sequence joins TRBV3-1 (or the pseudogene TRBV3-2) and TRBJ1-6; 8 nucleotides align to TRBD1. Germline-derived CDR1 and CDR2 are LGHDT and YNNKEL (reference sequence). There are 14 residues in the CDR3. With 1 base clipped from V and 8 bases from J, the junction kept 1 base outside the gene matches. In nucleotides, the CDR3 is TGTGCCAGCAGCCAAGGGACAGGGTATTCACCCCTCCACTTT. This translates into CASSQGTGYSPLHF.

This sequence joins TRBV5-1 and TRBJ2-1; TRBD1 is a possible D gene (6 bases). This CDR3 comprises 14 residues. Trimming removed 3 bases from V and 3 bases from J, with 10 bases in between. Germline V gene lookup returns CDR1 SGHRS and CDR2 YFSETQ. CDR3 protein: CASSSGQNYNEQFF. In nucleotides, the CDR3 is TGCGCCAGCAGCTCCGGACAGAACTACAATGAGCAGTTCTTC.

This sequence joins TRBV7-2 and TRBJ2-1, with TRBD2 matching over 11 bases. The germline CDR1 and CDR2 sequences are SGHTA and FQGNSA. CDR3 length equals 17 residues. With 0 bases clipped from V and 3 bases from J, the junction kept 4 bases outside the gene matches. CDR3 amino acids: CASSLAKGTSGYNEQFF. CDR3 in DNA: TGTGCCAGCAGCTTAGCGAAGGGGACTAGCGGCTACAATGAGCAGTTCTTC. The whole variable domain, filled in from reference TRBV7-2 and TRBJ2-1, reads GAGVSQSPSNKVTEKGKDVELRCDPISGHTALYWYRQSLGQGLEFLIYFQGNSAPDKSGLPSDRFSAERTGGSVSTLTIQRTQQEDSAVYLCASSLAKGTSGYNEQFFGPGTRLTVL.

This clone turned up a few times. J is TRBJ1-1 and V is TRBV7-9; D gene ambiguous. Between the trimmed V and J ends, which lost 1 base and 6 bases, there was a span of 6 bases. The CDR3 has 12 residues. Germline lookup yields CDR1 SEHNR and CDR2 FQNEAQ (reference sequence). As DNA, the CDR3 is TGTGCCAGCAGCTTAGATAGACCTGAAGCTTTCTTT. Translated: CASSLDRPEAFF.